The clone carrying this T cell receptor (beta chain) was found many times. CDR1 and CDR2 from the germline V gene are SGHNT and YENEEA. This CDR3 is 15 amino acids long. Trimming took off 1 base at V and 6 bases at J, with 12 bases between the two ends. Samples came from axillary lymph nodes draining the breast cancer. TCRdb analysed the multiplex PCR reads with MiXCR anew, one entry per CDR3 protein. The sample records some 140,000 distinct CDR3 sequences, around 22% being singletons. The data were obtained in a study of breast tumors, draining lymph nodes, adjacent tissues. V is TRBV11-3 and J is TRBJ2-2, with a possible D match to TRBD1 (5 bases). This clonotype originated in a female donor with breast cancer. Some clones in this sample may be carry-over from other donors' samples. The source material was axillary lymph node tissue. Written as DNA, the CDR3 is TGTGCCAGCAGCTTAGGGGGCCCCAGGGCCGGGGAGCTGTTTTTT. This sequence encodes CASSLGGPRAGELFF.